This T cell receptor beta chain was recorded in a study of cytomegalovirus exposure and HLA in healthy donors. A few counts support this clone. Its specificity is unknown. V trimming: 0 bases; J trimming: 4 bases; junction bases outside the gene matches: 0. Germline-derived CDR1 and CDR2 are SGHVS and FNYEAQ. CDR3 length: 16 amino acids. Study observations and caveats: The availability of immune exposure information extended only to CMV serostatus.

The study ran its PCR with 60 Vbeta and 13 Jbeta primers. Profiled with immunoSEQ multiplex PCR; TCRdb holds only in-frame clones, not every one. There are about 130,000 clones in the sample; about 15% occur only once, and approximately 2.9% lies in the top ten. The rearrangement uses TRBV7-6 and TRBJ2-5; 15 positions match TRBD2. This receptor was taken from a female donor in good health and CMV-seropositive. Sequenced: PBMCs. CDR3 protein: CASSLAGLAGGETQYF. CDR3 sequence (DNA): TGTGCCAGCAGCTTAGCGGGACTAGCGGGAGGAGAGACCCAGTACTTC.